What follows are 17 T cell receptor beta chains derived from one specimen sequenced in a study of PD-L1 blockade in urothelial cancer. Using immunoSEQ multiplex PCR, the repertoire was profiled, and TCRdb retains in-frame clones only, with some absent. Here the sample spans tens of thousands of clones, over 70% being singletons. The sample here was PBMCs, taken around atezolizumab (anti-PD-L1) treatment. The receptors here all came from a man aged 70 or older with urothelial cancer.

This chain joins TRBV2 and TRBJ1-1; TRBD1 aligns across 8 bases. The CDR3 consists of 19 residues. V dropped 7 bases and J dropped 3; count of bases not matched to a gene: 22. The V gene's germline CDR1 is SNHLY and CDR2 FYNNEI. This CDR3 reads CASIRDRSTSFRRDTEAFF. CDR3 DNA sequence: TGTGCCAGCATAAGGGACAGGTCCACTTCTTTCCGTCGCGACACTGAAGCTTTCTTT.

This chain connects TRBV25-1 to TRBJ2-5; a possible D gene is TRBD2 (6 bases). The CDR3 is 11 amino acids. V lost 5 bases to trimming and J lost 7 bases, with 8 bases between them. Germline-derived CDR1 and CDR2 are MGHDK and SYGVNS. The CDR3 coding sequence is TGTGCCAGCAGTAACGGGAGGACCCAGTACTTC. Amino acids: CASSNGRTQYF.

The rearrangement joins TRBV5-1 to TRBJ1-1; no clear D. CDR1 SGHRS and CDR2 YFSETQ come from the germline V gene. CDR3 length: 13 amino acids. The ends were cut back, 1 base at V and 0 bases at J, with 4 bases in the middle. The DNA of the CDR3 is TGCGCCAGCAGCTTGACAGTGAACACTGAAGCTTTCTTT. Its translation: CASSLTVNTEAFF.

The CDR3 here is CASSLTSEEETQYF. In DNA form, the CDR3 reads TGTGCCAGCAGTTTAACTAGCGAAGAAGAGACCCAGTACTTC. The J gene is TRBJ2-5, the V gene TRBV28; 7 bases are shared with TRBD2. The CDR3 loop spans 14 amino acids. Losses at the gene ends were 2 bases for V and 3 bases for J; bases not matched to a gene: 3. Germline V gene lookup returns CDR1 MDHEN and CDR2 SYDVKM.

This chain joins TRBV4-3 and TRBJ1-3; D not certain. Trimming shortened V by 7 bases and J by 0 bases, and 13 bases separated the two germline ends. CDR1 LGHNA and CDR2 YSLEER come from the germline V gene. The CDR3 totals 15 residues. CDR3 nucleotides: TGCGCCAGCACCGCTAGCCGGGCCTCTGGAAACACCATATATTTT. Translated, it gives CASTASRASGNTIYF.

J is TRBJ2-5 and V is TRBV2; D unresolved. Trimming took 6 bases from V and 7 from J, leaving 12 bases between them. Germline CDR1 SNHLY, CDR2 FYNNEI. The CDR3 is 12 amino acids. The chain's CDR3 is CASSAGPGTQYF. DNA of the CDR3: TGTGCCAGCAGCGCCGGCCCGGGGACCCAGTACTTC.

The rearrangement links TRBV7-9 to TRBJ2-5; unclear D gene. V gave up 6 bases and J gave up 2 bases, with 10 bases separating them. The length of the CDR3 is 13 residues. Germline CDR1 is SEHNR and CDR2 is FQNEAQ (reference sequence). CDR3 amino acids: CASRSGLQETQYF. The CDR3 bases are TGTGCCAGCAGGTCCGGGTTACAAGAGACCCAGTACTTC.

The chain joins TRBV7-2 to TRBJ1-3; D unresolved. Germline lookup yields CDR1 SGHTA and CDR2 FQGNSA. Trimming stripped 4 bases from V and 4 bases from J, with 11 bases between. The CDR3 has 14 amino acids. For the CDR3, the DNA is TGTGCCAGCAGCTCTCCGGGAGGGGGAAACACCATATATTTT. Translated, it gives CASSSPGGGNTIYF.

The chain is built from TRBV7-9 and TRBJ2-2; possibly TRBD1 for D (5 bases). V lost 5 bases, J lost 0 bases, and 10 bases lay in between. The CDR3 totals 15 residues. Germline assignment: CDR1 SEHNR and CDR2 FQNEAQ (reference sequence). CDR3 region: CASSQTGANTGELFF. In nucleotides, the CDR3 is TGTGCCAGCAGCCAAACAGGAGCGAACACCGGGGAGCTGTTTTTT.

The CDR3 nucleotides are TGTGCCAGCAGTTTATCCCCAACTAGATTCCTTTTGTCCAATGAGCAGTTCTTC. This sequence encodes CASSLSPTRFLLSNEQFF. The chain is built from TRBV27 and TRBJ2-1; TRBD2 might be the D (5 bases). V gave up 0 bases and J gave up 6 bases, with 21 bases separating them. The CDR3 runs 18 residues. The germline V gene has CDR1 MNHEY and CDR2 SMNVEV (reference sequence).

This chain links TRBV6-1 with TRBJ1-5; D perhaps matches TRBD1 (6 bases). This CDR3 is 18 amino acids long. The germline CDR1 and CDR2 sequences are MNHNS and SASEGT. V lost 4 bases and J lost 6, with 25 bases in between. The chain's CDR3 is CASSASPQFIQGSQPQHF. DNA of the CDR3: TGTGCCAGCAGTGCATCACCCCAATTCATACAGGGCTCTCAGCCCCAGCATTTT.

The chain links TRBV2 to TRBJ1-1; unclear D gene. Trimming stripped 5 bases from V and 3 bases from J, with 7 bases between. The germline V gene has CDR1 SNHLY and CDR2 FYNNEI. CDR3 size: 12 residues. The CDR3 sequence is CASSPQYTEAFF. The DNA of the CDR3 is TGTGCCAGCAGTCCACAGTACACTGAAGCTTTCTTT.

The genes are TRBV19 and TRBJ2-1, with TRBD1 as a possible D gene (5 bases). The CDR3 totals 15 residues. Germline V gene data show CDR1 as LNHDA and CDR2 as SQIVND (reference sequence). Trimming pared 4 bases from V and 0 bases from J, leaving 10 bases between. CDR3: CASSRDRYSYNEQFF. CDR3 nucleotide sequence: TGTGCCAGTAGTAGAGACAGATACTCCTACAATGAGCAGTTCTTC.

This chain links TRBV4-1 with TRBJ2-5, with 10 bases matching TRBD2. Trimming took 1 base from V and 4 from J; bases not matched to a gene: 12. The CDR3 totals 18 residues. Germline CDR1 reads MGHRA; CDR2 reads YSYEKL. CDR3 protein: CASSQAAASGRTTETQYF. The CDR3, as DNA: TGCGCCAGCAGCCAAGCTGCGGCTAGCGGGAGAACAACAGAGACCCAGTACTTC.

The chain recombines TRBV7-3 with TRBJ2-3, with D perhaps TRBD2 (5 bases). Germline V gene lookup returns CDR1 SGHTA and CDR2 FQGTGA. Trimming pared 0 bases from V and 7 bases from J, leaving 14 bases between. This CDR3 has 15 residues. The chain's CDR3 is CASSLTAGRTNTQYF. The CDR3 nucleotides read TGTGCCAGCAGCTTAACGGCGGGTAGAACGAATACGCAGTATTTT.

This clone has just one count. The rearrangement links TRBV9 to TRBJ1-1; D ambiguous. This CDR3 has 13 amino acids. CDR1 is SGDLS, CDR2 YYNGEE, per germline. The V end was cut by 4 bases, the J end by 6 bases, with 13 bases between. As DNA, the CDR3 is TGTGCCAGCAGCCCCGGTCTTGAATCTGAAGCTTTCTTT. Protein: CASSPGLESEAFF.

Worth noting for this clone: It is unclear where the CDR3 begins or ends on the DNA, so no DNA is shown, and the CDR3 is as TCRdb lists it. The chain employs TRBV5-5 and TRBJ2-2; the table's D call TRBD1 went unverified against the DNA. The CDR3 is 17 residues long, ends included. The germline V gene has CDR1 SGHKS and CDR2 YYEKEE (reference sequence). CDR3: CASSLEGALLRAGELFF.